These 26 T cell receptor beta chains came from one sample sequenced in a study of CD8+CD57+ T cells in acquired aplastic anemia. The study's findings and limits: Reduced diversity was recorded for CD8+CD57+ cells relative to total CD4+ and CD8+ pools in patients.

TCR beta VDJ and CDR3 profiles were obtained from a genomic DNA template. TCRdb re-called the reads with MiXCR, one entry per CDR3 protein. Here the sample spans about 18,000 distinct CDR3 sequences, approximately 38% being singletons. The antigens for these receptors are not known. Those patients picked for sequencing had displayed CD8+CD57+ cell expansion on flow cytometry. The material sequenced was CD8+CD57+ T cells sorted from PBMCs. Subset in this sample: bead-enriched CD8+CD57+ effector memory T cells from SAA patients. The receptors originated from a human donor with aplastic anemia.

V and J are TRBV2 and TRBJ1-1, with 7 bases identical to TRBD1. Germline CDR1 reads SNHLY; CDR2 reads FYNNEI. The junction had 7 bases not matched to a gene; V was cut back by 11 bases and J by 4 bases. The CDR3 contains 12 residues. In DNA form, the CDR3 reads TGTGCCGGAGACCGGGACAGCACTGAAGCTTTCTTT. It codes for CAGDRDSTEAFF.

Many counts were recorded for this clonotype. The chain carries TRBV10-2 and TRBJ1-6; 7 bases align to TRBD1. CDR3 size: 14 residues. Germline CDR1 reads WSHSY; CDR2 reads SAAADI. V was pared by 10 bases and J by 5 bases, with 8 bases of the junction left unmatched. Here the CDR3 DNA reads TGCGCCACCAGGACCGGGACAGATAATTCACCCCTCCACTTT. Encoded protein: CATRTGTDNSPLHF.

The chain couples TRBV2 to TRBJ1-1; D possibly corresponds to TRBD1 (5 bases). The germline V gene has CDR1 SNHLY and CDR2 FYNNEI. The CDR3 extends over 14 amino acids. Trimming cost V 2 bases and J 6 bases, with 13 bases left between them. The CDR3 DNA reads TGTGCCAGCAGTGAACCGGGACGCCCAGCTGAAGCTTTCTTT. It yields the protein CASSEPGRPAEAFF. The entire variable domain, with the rest obtained from reference TRBV2 and TRBJ1-1, is as follows: EPEVTQTPSHQVTQMGQEVILRCVPISNHLYFYWYRQILGQKVEFLVSFYNNEISEKSEIFDDQFSVERPDGSNFTLKIRSTKLEDSAMYFCASSEPGRPAEAFFGQGTRLTVV.

In its sample, this clonotype was seen many times. The chain recombines TRBV19 with TRBJ2-1; TRBD1 matches 11 bases. CDR1 is LNHDA and CDR2 is SQIVND in the germline V gene (reference sequence). Trimming at V came to 5 bases and at J to 4 bases, leaving 10 bases not matched to a gene. This CDR3 has 17 residues. The DNA for the CDR3 is TGTGCCAGTAGTTTGATCTTAGGACAGGGGGCTTACAATGAGCAGTTCTTC. Residues: CASSLILGQGAYNEQFF.

The chain employs TRBV5-6 and TRBJ2-7; 8 nucleotides align to TRBD2. The J call may be incorrect, as the DNA end agrees better with TRBJ2-4. Germline-derived CDR1 and CDR2 are SGHDT and YYEEEE. The CDR3 covers 14 residues. CDR3 residues: CASSGTRGGSIQYF. CDR3 sequence (DNA): TGTGCCAGCAGTGGGACCCGGGGGGGGAGCATTCAGTACTTC.

V is TRBV6-1 and J is TRBJ2-3; TRBD2 matches at 11 bases. The germline V gene encodes CDR1 MNHNS and CDR2 SASEGT. V dropped 0 bases and J dropped 1; count of bases not matched to a gene: 0. CDR3 size: 16 residues. The CDR3 nucleotides are TGTGCCAGCAGTGAAGCACTAGCGGGAGGCACAGATACGCAGTATTTT. This sequence encodes CASSEALAGGTDTQYF.

The chain couples TRBV4-1 to TRBJ1-3; no clear D gene. Germline loops: CDR1 MGHRA, CDR2 YSYEKL. CDR3 length: 13 residues. Trimming cost V 1 base and J 6 bases, with 7 bases left between them. CDR3 sequence reads: CASSQGGVNTIYF. For the CDR3, the DNA is TGCGCCAGCAGCCAAGGCGGGGTAAACACCATATATTTT.

This clonotype came up many times. The J gene is TRBJ2-7, the V gene TRBV7-9; TRBD2 matches at 7 bases. Trimming removed 8 bases from V and 2 bases from J; junction bases left unmatched: 3. The CDR3 extends over 12 amino acids. Germline assignment: CDR1 SEHNR and CDR2 FQNEAQ (reference sequence). The DNA of the CDR3 is TGTGCCAGCGGGGGGGATACCTACGAGCAGTACTTC. It specifies CASGGDTYEQYF. The complete variable domain, with remaining parts taken from reference TRBV7-9 and TRBJ2-7, reads DTGVSQNPRHKITKRGQNVTFRCDPISEHNRLYWYRQTLGQGPEFLTYFQNEAQLEKSRLLSDRFSAERPKGSFSTLEIQRTEQGDSAMYLCASGGDTYEQYFGPGTRLTVT.

This chain connects TRBV4-2 to TRBJ2-1, with 14 bases matching TRBD2. The germline V gene has CDR1 LGHNA and CDR2 YNFKEQ. The CDR3 has 16 amino acids. V dropped 3 bases and J dropped 8; count of bases not matched to a gene: 6. The CDR3 sequence is CASSHTGTSGGDEQFF. CDR3 bases: TGTGCCAGCAGCCACACCGGGACTAGCGGGGGAGATGAGCAGTTCTTC.

V usage is TRBV20-1 and J usage is TRBJ2-2, with D perhaps matching TRBD1 (6 bases). The CDR3 length is 13 residues. Germline loops: CDR1 DFQATT, CDR2 SNEGSKA (reference sequence). Trimming pared 5 bases from V and 2 bases from J, leaving 9 bases between. This chain's CDR3 is CSAYRVNTGELFF. In nucleotides, the CDR3 is TGCAGTGCTTACAGGGTTAACACCGGGGAGCTGTTTTTT.

In its sample, this clonotype was seen many times. The V and J genes are TRBV7-9 and TRBJ2-1, with 9 bases that match TRBD2. V lost 8 bases, J lost 0 bases, and 5 bases stayed unmatched. The CDR3 runs to 15 residues. Germline V gene data show CDR1 as SEHNR and CDR2 as FQNEAQ (reference sequence). CDR3 in DNA: TGTGCCAGCCACGGTAGCGGGGGCTCCTACAATGAGCAGTTCTTC. This translates into CASHGSGGSYNEQFF.

Concerning this clonotype itself: The conserved final phenylalanine or tryptophan is absent from the CDR3, which likely points to a read error. The DNA is left out, because the CDR3 cannot be placed on it with certainty; the CDR3 is given as TCRdb lists it. The rearrangement joins TRBV15 to TRBJ2-1; TRBD1, the table's D call, lacks a check against the DNA. The length of the CDR3 is 17 amino acids, counting both ends. CDR1 LNHNV and CDR2 YYDKDF come from the germline V gene (reference sequence). CDR3 loop: CATSSSRSGQGLRGGGG.

The rearrangement links TRBV5-1 to TRBJ2-3; D might be TRBD2 (6 bases). Germline values: CDR1 SGHRS, CDR2 YFSETQ. V dropped 0 bases and J dropped 4 bases, with 15 bases sitting between them. The CDR3 runs 16 residues. In DNA form, the CDR3 reads TGCGCCAGCAGCTTGGAGGGCAGATCTAGCGCAGATACGCAGTATTTT. This codes for CASSLEGRSSADTQYF.

This clonotype was seen at least ten times. The chain couples TRBV20-1 to TRBJ1-2, with D possibly matching TRBD1 (5 bases). CDR1 is DFQATT, CDR2 SNEGSKA, per germline (reference sequence). Trimming took off 4 bases at V and 3 bases at J, with 12 bases between the two ends. There are 13 residues in the CDR3. In DNA, the CDR3 is TGCAGTGCTACCGCAGGGTGGGACTATGGCTACACCTTC. This translates into CSATAGWDYGYTF.

The chain uses TRBV5-4 and TRBJ2-3, with 9 positions matching TRBD2. The CDR3 loop spans 16 amino acids. The V and J ends lost 2 bases and 2 bases, in that order; junction bases with no gene match: 6. From germline, CDR1 is SGHNT and CDR2 YYREEE (reference sequence). CDR3 DNA sequence: TGTGCCAGCAGCTTCAGGCTAGCGGGATCCACAGATACGCAGTATTTT. Its translation is CASSFRLAGSTDTQYF.

J is TRBJ2-1 and V is TRBV7-2; D possibly corresponds to TRBD2 (6 bases). This CDR3 comprises 13 residues. Per the germline V gene, CDR1 is SGHTA and CDR2 is FQGNSA. V lost 0 bases to trimming and J lost 9 bases, with 9 bases between them. CDR3 DNA: TGTGCCAGCAGCTTAGCGCGGGGAAGTGAGCAGTTCTTC. Residues: CASSLARGSEQFF. Filled out from reference TRBV7-2 and TRBJ2-1, the complete variable domain reads GAGVSQSPSNKVTEKGKDVELRCDPISGHTALYWYRQSLGQGLEFLIYFQGNSAPDKSGLPSDRFSAERTGGSVSTLTIQRTQQEDSAVYLCASSLARGSEQFFGPGTRLTVL.

This clonotype has a count of ten or more. The CDR3 nucleotides read TGTGCCAGCAGCGTAGCGGGACAGGGCTACGAGCAGTACTTC. Its protein product is CASSVAGQGYEQYF. The V call is TRBV9, the J call TRBJ2-7, with TRBD1 identical over 9 bases. From germline, CDR1 is SGDLS and CDR2 YYNGEE. Germline trimming cut 0 bases from V and 3 bases from J; bases unmatched to any gene: 1. This CDR3 has 14 amino acids.

This rearrangement joins TRBV20-1 to TRBJ1-1; D remains unclear. CDR3 length equals 11 residues. V was trimmed by 3 bases and J by 1 base, leaving 3 bases between them. CDR1 and CDR2 from the germline V gene are DFQATT and SNEGSKA (reference sequence). CDR3 loop: CSASRNTEAFF. CDR3 in DNA: TGCAGTGCTAGCCGGAACACTGAAGCTTTCTTT.

This clonotype has only a few counts. The rearrangement joins TRBV10-2 to TRBJ2-5, with D possibly TRBD2 on 5 matching bases. Germline V gives CDR1 WSHSY, CDR2 SAAADI. Trimming removed 6 bases at V and 4 bases at J, with 9 bases between. The CDR3 extends over 12 amino acids. The DNA for the CDR3 is TGCGCCAGCAGAGGACTGGCAGAGACCCAGTACTTC. Residues: CASRGLAETQYF.

V is TRBV28 and J is TRBJ2-3; TRBD2 matches 14 bases. V dropped 5 bases and J dropped 7; count of bases not matched to a gene: 5. CDR3 length: 15 amino acids. In germline, CDR1 is MDHEN, CDR2 SYDVKM. The CDR3 nucleotides are TGTGCCAGCAGTACCGGGACTAGCGGGGGACATACGCAGTATTTT. This sequence encodes CASSTGTSGGHTQYF.

The chain employs TRBV11-1 and TRBJ2-7; possible D gene TRBD2, 5 bases. The CDR3 runs 16 residues. Germline V gives CDR1 SGHAT, CDR2 FQDESV (reference sequence). Deletions cut 2 bases from V and 0 bases from J, with 14 bases between. The CDR3 loop reads CASSLPPMGSSYEQYF. The DNA of the CDR3 is TGTGCCAGCAGCTTACCGCCTATGGGGAGCTCCTACGAGCAGTACTTC.

This clonotype came up a few times. A junction boundary mismatches the germline segment, possibly from a read error. The chain joins TRBV25-1 to TRBJ2-3; D might be TRBD2 (7 bases). The CDR3 length is 16 residues. Germline V gene sequence: CDR1 MGHDK, CDR2 SYGVNS. The DNA for the CDR3 is TGTGCCAGCGGTGAATTAGAGGAGCGGGGACAAGATACGCAGTATTTT. Translation gives CASGELEERGQDTQYF.

The V gene is TRBV2, the J gene TRBJ2-5, with D maybe TRBD1 (6 bases). CDR1 is SNHLY and CDR2 is FYNNEI in the germline V gene. Trimming stripped 7 bases from V and 1 base from J, with 13 bases between. There are 14 residues in the CDR3. The CDR3 DNA sequence: TGTGCCAGCAAACCGGAACAGGGCCAAGAGACCCAGTACTTC. This encodes CASKPEQGQETQYF.

On this clonotype: Compared with germline, one end of the junction differs, possibly owing to a read error. This chain uses TRBV19 with TRBJ2-3; TRBD1 or TRBD2 may be the D gene (7 bases each). Germline CDR1 is LNHDA and CDR2 is SQIVND (reference sequence). There are 15 residues in the CDR3. In DNA, the CDR3 is TGTGCCAGTAGTATGACCGTGGGGGGGACAGATGCGCAGTATTTT. Translated, it gives CASSMTVGGTDAQYF. Full variable domain (remainder filled in from reference TRBV19 and TRBJ2-3): DGGITQSPKYLFRKEGQNVTLSCEQNLNHDAMYWYRQDPGQGLRLIYYSQIVNDFQKGDIAEGYSVSREKKESFPLTVTSAQKNPTAFYLCASSMTVGGTDAQYFGPGTRLTVL.

This clonotype has a handful of counts. The chain couples TRBV20-1 to TRBJ1-1; no reliable D call. CDR3 size: 13 residues. Germline V gene data show CDR1 as DFQATT and CDR2 as SNEGSKA (reference sequence). V lost 2 bases, J lost 4 bases, and 11 bases lay in between. The CDR3 sequence is CSARRQGSTEAFF. In DNA, the CDR3 is TGCAGTGCTAGACGACAAGGAAGCACTGAAGCTTTCTTT.

This chain uses TRBV11-3 with TRBJ2-7; D is unresolved. Between the trimmed V and J ends, which lost 0 bases and 3 bases, there was a span of 6 bases. The germline CDR1 and CDR2 sequences are SGHNT and YENEEA. The CDR3 runs to 13 residues. CDR3 sequence: CASSLEANYEQYF. CDR3 DNA: TGTGCCAGCAGCTTAGAAGCGAACTACGAGCAGTACTTC. The full variable domain, its missing parts supplied by reference TRBV11-3 and TRBJ2-7, is EAGVVQSPRYKIIEKKQPVAFWCNPISGHNTLYWYLQNLGQGPELLIRYENEEAVDDSQLPKDRFSAERLKGVDSTLKIQPAELGDSAVYLCASSLEANYEQYFGPGTRLTVT.